This T cell receptor beta chain was observed in a study of tumor-infiltrating lymphocytes in primary liver carcinoma. Overall study: Enrolled patients were male and female, aged 30 to 69 years. Among the tumors, stages were T1-T3 N0M0 and sizes roughly 4.2 to 11 cm. Broader study findings: Tumor region pairs overlapped more than did tumor-adjacent and tumor-blood pairs.

Bulk tissue was left unsorted, and RNA and DNA were co-extracted from 20-30 mg of it. Primary liver carcinomas in the patients were surgically resected. CDR3 size: 16 residues. Germline V CDR1 and CDR2: MDHEN, SYDVKM. As for this clonotype: Its antigen is not known. Sequence at one end of the junction differs from germline and may be a read error.

Researchers generated TCR beta cDNA from approximately 500 ng of total RNA, relying on a constant-region primer. Employing slightly modified ARM-PCR, three nested multiplex PCR rounds were run, and these gave rise to the TCR beta libraries. The first two PCR rounds used TRBV1-TRBV30 forward primers with a C-beta reverse primer, roughly 10 cycles each. TCRdb reprocessed the multiplex PCR reads via MiXCR and lists one record per CDR3 protein. This sample has around 120,000 distinct CDR3 sequences; around 65% occur once, and the top ten carry over 8%. The source of this sequence is a woman aged 60-75 years with primary liver carcinoma and hepatitis B virus infection. The sample comprised tumor-adjacent normal liver tissue. V and J are TRBV28 and TRBJ2-2; maybe TRBD1 (6 bases). DNA of the CDR3: TGTGCCGGCAGTAAACCTAACGGACAGTTCACCGGGGAGCTGTTTTTT. It is translated as CAGSKPNGQFTGELFF.